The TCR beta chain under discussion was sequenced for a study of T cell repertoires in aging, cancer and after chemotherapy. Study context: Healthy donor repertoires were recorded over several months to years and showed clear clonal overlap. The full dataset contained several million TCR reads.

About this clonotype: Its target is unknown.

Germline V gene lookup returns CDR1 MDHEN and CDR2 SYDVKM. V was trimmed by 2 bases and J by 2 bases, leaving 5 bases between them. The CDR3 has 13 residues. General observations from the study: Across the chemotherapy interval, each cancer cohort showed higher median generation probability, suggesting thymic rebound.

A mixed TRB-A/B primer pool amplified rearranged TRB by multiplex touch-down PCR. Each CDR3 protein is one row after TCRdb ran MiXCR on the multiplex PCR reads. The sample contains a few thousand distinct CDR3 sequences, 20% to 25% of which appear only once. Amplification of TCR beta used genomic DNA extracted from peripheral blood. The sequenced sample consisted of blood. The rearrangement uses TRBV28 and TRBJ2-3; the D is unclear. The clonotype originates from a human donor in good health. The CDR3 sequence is CASSLTDTDTQYF. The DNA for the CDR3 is TGTGCCAGCAGTTTAACAGACACAGATACGCAGTATTTT.